These T cell receptor beta chains were read from a single sample in a study of beta chain features in type 1 diabetes. TCRdb's copy holds only in-frame clones and misses some; the assay was immunoSEQ multiplex PCR. This sample carries approximately 380,000 clones, over 12% of them seen once, and the ten largest clones take 0.019%. Sequencing was performed on naive CD4+ T cells from blood. The receptors here all came from a woman younger than 35 in good health. The CDR3 runs from the conserved cysteine through the conserved F or W. Fields, in order: D gene, J gene, CDR3 length, clone size, V gene, CDR3 DNA, CDR3 protein. The D gene is left open where the match is weak. Size is stated for part of the rows, as once, few or many counts, or as a class when the clone is expanded.

d_call: TRBD1; j_call: TRBJ1-1; cdr3_length: 13; clone_size: .; v_call: TRBV6-5; cdr3_nt: TGTGCCAGCAGTACACAGGGGGCTACTGAAGCTTTCTTT; cdr3_aa: CASSTQGATEAFF
d_call: TRBD1; j_call: TRBJ2-4; cdr3_length: 18; clone_size: few; v_call: TRBV15; cdr3_nt: TGTGCCACCAGCAGGGGACAGGGGGTCTCAGCGACCAAAAACATTCAGTACTTC; cdr3_aa: CATSRGQGVSATKNIQYF
d_call: .; j_call: TRBJ1-5; cdr3_length: 17; clone_size: .; v_call: TRBV27; cdr3_nt: TGTGCCAGCAGTTCGTATAGGGGCGTAAAGGCGAATCAGCCCCAGCATTTT; cdr3_aa: CASSSYRGVKANQPQHF
d_call: .; j_call: TRBJ1-2; cdr3_length: 14; clone_size: .; v_call: TRBV29-1; cdr3_nt: TGCAGTGCGCGGGAGCAGATGGGGAACTATGGCTACACCTTC; cdr3_aa: CSAREQMGNYGYTF
d_call: TRBD2; j_call: TRBJ2-1; cdr3_length: 15; clone_size: few; v_call: TRBV30; cdr3_nt: TGTGCCTGGAGTCTCCCGACGGGGGGGGCCGTGAAGCAGTTCTTC; cdr3_aa: CAWSLPTGGAVKQFF
d_call: .; j_call: TRBJ2-5; cdr3_length: 16; clone_size: .; v_call: TRBV11-2; cdr3_nt: TGTGCCAGCAGCACCGCCCCCTTCGGGAGTAGGGAGACCCAGTACTTC; cdr3_aa: CASSTAPFGSRETQYF
d_call: .; j_call: TRBJ1-5; cdr3_length: 13; clone_size: .; v_call: TRBV15; cdr3_nt: TGTGCCACCAGCCCTTATAGCAATCAGCCCCAGCATTTT; cdr3_aa: CATSPYSNQPQHF
d_call: .; j_call: TRBJ2-6; cdr3_length: 18; clone_size: .; v_call: TRBV28; cdr3_nt: TGTGCCAGCAGGTCTTTCGGGTCTATTAACTCTGGGGCCAACGTCCTGACTTTC; cdr3_aa: CASRSFGSINSGANVLTF
d_call: .; j_call: TRBJ2-1; cdr3_length: 15; clone_size: few; v_call: TRBV5-1; cdr3_nt: TGCGCCAGCAAAGCTCGCGGCGGGAACCCCAATGAGCAGTTCTTC; cdr3_aa: CASKARGGNPNEQFF
d_call: .; j_call: TRBJ2-1; cdr3_length: 11; clone_size: few; v_call: TRBV29-1; cdr3_nt: TGCAGCGCTCAGGGCCCCGGTGAGCAGTTCTTC; cdr3_aa: CSAQGPGEQFF
d_call: .; j_call: TRBJ1-2; cdr3_length: 14; clone_size: few; v_call: TRBV10-3; cdr3_nt: TGTGCCATCAGTGAGAACAGTGGAAACTATGGCTACACCTTC; cdr3_aa: CAISENSGNYGYTF
d_call: .; j_call: TRBJ2-1; cdr3_length: 14; clone_size: once; v_call: TRBV15; cdr3_nt: TGTGCCACCAGCAGAGAGTACGGGTTCCATGAGCAGTTCTTC; cdr3_aa: CATSREYGFHEQFF
d_call: TRBD1; j_call: TRBJ2-7; cdr3_length: 11; clone_size: .; v_call: TRBV2; cdr3_nt: TGTGCCAGTAGGGGGCAGGGGGAGCAGTACTTC; cdr3_aa: CASRGQGEQYF
d_call: TRBD2; j_call: TRBJ2-5; cdr3_length: 14; clone_size: few; v_call: TRBV7-7; cdr3_nt: TGTGCCAGCAGCTTACACGGGAGGCAAGAGACCCAGTACTTC; cdr3_aa: CASSLHGRQETQYF
d_call: TRBD1; j_call: TRBJ1-2; cdr3_length: 14; clone_size: few; v_call: TRBV7-2; cdr3_nt: TGTGCCAGCAGCTTAGCGCAGGGGGCGGATGGCTACACCTTC; cdr3_aa: CASSLAQGADGYTF
d_call: .; j_call: TRBJ2-3; cdr3_length: 12; clone_size: .; v_call: TRBV27; cdr3_nt: TGTGCCAGCAGTTCACATGCCGATACGCAGTATTTT; cdr3_aa: CASSSHADTQYF
d_call: TRBD1; j_call: TRBJ2-1; cdr3_length: 16; clone_size: .; v_call: TRBV7-9; cdr3_nt: TGTGCCAGCATCGCCTTGGGACAGCTCTCAAACAATGAGCAGTTCTTC; cdr3_aa: CASIALGQLSNNEQFF
d_call: .; j_call: TRBJ1-1; cdr3_length: 16; clone_size: few; v_call: TRBV4-3; cdr3_nt: TGCGCCAGCAGCCAAGATTTACGGGGGGTGGAGACTGAAGCTTTCTTT; cdr3_aa: CASSQDLRGVETEAFF
d_call: .; j_call: TRBJ2-7; cdr3_length: 14; clone_size: few; v_call: TRBV28; cdr3_nt: TGTGCCAGCAGTTCGGGGAGTCCTTCATACGAGCAGTACTTC; cdr3_aa: CASSSGSPSYEQYF
d_call: .; j_call: TRBJ1-4; cdr3_length: 12; clone_size: few; v_call: TRBV29-1; cdr3_nt: TGCAGCGTATCAGGTGTTAATGAAAAACTGTTTTTT; cdr3_aa: CSVSGVNEKLFF